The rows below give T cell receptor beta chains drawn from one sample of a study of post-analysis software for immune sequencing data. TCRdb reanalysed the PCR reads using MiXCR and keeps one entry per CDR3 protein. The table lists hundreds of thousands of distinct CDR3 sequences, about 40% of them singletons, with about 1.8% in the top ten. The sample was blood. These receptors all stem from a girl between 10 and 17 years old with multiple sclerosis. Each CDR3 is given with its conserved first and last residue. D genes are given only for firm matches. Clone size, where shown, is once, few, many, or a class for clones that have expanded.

DNA: TGTGCCAGCAGCCAGACAGCCACCTCCACAGATACGCAGTATTTT; CDR3: CASSQTATSTDTQYF; J: TRBJ2-3; D: -; V: TRBV11-2; size: -
DNA: TGTGCCAGCAGCTTTATGACGATAGAGACCCAGTACTTC; CDR3: CASSFMTIETQYF; J: TRBJ2-5; D: -; V: TRBV7-8; size: -
DNA: TGCAGTGCTGTGACCGGGACTGTGAACACTGAAGCTTTCTTT; CDR3: CSAVTGTVNTEAFF; J: TRBJ1-1; D: -; V: TRBV20-1; size: -
DNA: TGTGCCAGCAGTTCCCCCGGGACAGGGGCCCTCTACGAGCAGTACTTC; CDR3: CASSSPGTGALYEQYF; J: TRBJ2-7; D: TRBD1; V: TRBV12-3/TRBV12-4; size: -
DNA: TGCAGCGTTCGTCCCTGGCCGAGCGCTGAAGCTTTCTTT; CDR3: CSVRPWPSAEAFF; J: TRBJ1-1; D: -; V: TRBV29-1; size: -
DNA: TGTGCCAGCAGCCAAGATCGGGAGCGGGGACCCTACGAGCAGTACTTC; CDR3: CASSQDRERGPYEQYF; J: TRBJ2-7; D: TRBD2; V: TRBV4-2; size: -
DNA: TGCAGTGCTAGAGATGACTACCTCACGGGAGAGCAGTACTTC; CDR3: CSARDDYLTGEQYF; J: TRBJ2-7; D: -; V: TRBV20-1; size: -
DNA: TGCAGTGCCACCAGCGGGAGGGGGGATACGCAGTATTTT; CDR3: CSATSGRGDTQYF; J: TRBJ2-3; D: TRBD2; V: TRBV20-1; size: -
DNA: TGTGCCAGCAGCGTAGGCAGCTCTATTGGCTCCTACGAGCAGTACTTC; CDR3: CASSVGSSIGSYEQYF; J: TRBJ2-7; D: -; V: TRBV9; size: -
DNA: TGTGCCAGCAGCTTTGGGAGGGCCGGAGAGACCCAGTACTTC; CDR3: CASSFGRAGETQYF; J: TRBJ2-5; D: TRBD2; V: TRBV7-9; size: -
DNA: TGTGCCAGCAGTCTCGTTACCTCCTACGAGCAGTACTTC; CDR3: CASSLVTSYEQYF; J: TRBJ2-7; D: -; V: TRBV12-3/TRBV12-4; size: -
DNA: TGCGCCAGCAGCCAAGTTTCGGTTTCACCCCTCCACTTT; CDR3: CASSQVSVSPLHF; J: TRBJ1-6; D: -; V: TRBV4-1; size: once
DNA: TGTGCCAGCCGCGGGGCGTCGGTGGATGGCTACACCTTC; CDR3: CASRGASVDGYTF; J: TRBJ1-2; D: -; V: TRBV12-3/TRBV12-4; size: few
DNA: TGTGCCAGCAGTTATCCCCGGGACAGGCGCGGGACAGATACGCAGTATTTT; CDR3: CASSYPRDRRGTDTQYF; J: TRBJ2-3; D: TRBD1; V: TRBV12-3/TRBV12-4; size: -
DNA: TGTGCCACCAGCAGAGCCATGGGGGTGAAGGACTCCGAGCAGTACTTC; CDR3: CATSRAMGVKDSEQYF; J: TRBJ2-7; D: -; V: TRBV15; size: few
DNA: TGCAGCGTTGGACAGAACACCGGGGAGCTGTTTTTT; CDR3: CSVGQNTGELFF; J: TRBJ2-2; D: -; V: TRBV29-1; size: -